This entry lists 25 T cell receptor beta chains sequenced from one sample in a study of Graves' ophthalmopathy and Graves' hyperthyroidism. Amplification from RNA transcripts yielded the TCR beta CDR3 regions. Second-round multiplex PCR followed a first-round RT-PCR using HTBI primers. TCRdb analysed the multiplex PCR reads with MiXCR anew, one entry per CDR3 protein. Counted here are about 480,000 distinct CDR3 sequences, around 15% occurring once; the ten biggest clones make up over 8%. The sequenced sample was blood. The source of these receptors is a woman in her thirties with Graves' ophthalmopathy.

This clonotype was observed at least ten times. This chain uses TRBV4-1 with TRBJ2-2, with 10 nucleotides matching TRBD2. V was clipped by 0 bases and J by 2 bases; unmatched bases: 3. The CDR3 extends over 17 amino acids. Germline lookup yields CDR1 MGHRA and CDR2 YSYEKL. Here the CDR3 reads CASSQDTLAGNTGELFF. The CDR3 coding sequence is TGCGCCAGCAGCCAAGATACACTAGCGGGAAACACCGGGGAGCTGTTTTTT.

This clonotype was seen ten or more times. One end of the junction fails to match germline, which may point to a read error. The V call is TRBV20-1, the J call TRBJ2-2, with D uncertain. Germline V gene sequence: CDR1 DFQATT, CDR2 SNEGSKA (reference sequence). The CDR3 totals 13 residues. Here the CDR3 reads CSSRWWGTGELFF. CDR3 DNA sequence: TGCAGTTCTAGGTGGTGGGGCACCGGGGAGCTGTTTTTT.

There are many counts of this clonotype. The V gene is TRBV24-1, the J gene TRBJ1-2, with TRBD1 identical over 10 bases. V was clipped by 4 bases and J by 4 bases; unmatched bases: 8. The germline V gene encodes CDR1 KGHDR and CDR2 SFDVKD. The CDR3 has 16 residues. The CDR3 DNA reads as TGTGCCACCAGTGACGCCGGGACAGGGGAGATCTATGGCTACACCTTC. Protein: CATSDAGTGEIYGYTF.

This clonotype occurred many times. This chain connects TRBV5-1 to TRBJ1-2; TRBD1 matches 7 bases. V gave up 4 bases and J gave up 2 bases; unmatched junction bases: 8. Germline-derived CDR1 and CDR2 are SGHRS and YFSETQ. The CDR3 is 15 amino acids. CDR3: CASSQGGTPNYGYTF. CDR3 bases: TGCGCCAGCAGCCAGGGGGGGACGCCGAACTATGGCTACACCTTC.

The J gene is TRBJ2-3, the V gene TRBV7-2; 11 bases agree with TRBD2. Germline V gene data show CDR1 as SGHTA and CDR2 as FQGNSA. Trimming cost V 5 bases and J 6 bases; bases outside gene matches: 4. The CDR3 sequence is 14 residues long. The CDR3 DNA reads TGTGCCAGCAGCCTAGTAGCGGGGGGGGATACGCAGTATTTT. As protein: CASSLVAGGDTQYF.

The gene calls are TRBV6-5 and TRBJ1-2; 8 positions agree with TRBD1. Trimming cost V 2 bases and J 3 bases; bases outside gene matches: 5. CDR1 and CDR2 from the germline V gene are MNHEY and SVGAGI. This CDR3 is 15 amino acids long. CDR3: CASSYVGQGDYGYTF. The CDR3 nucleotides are TGTGCCAGCAGTTACGTCGGACAGGGAGACTATGGCTACACCTTC.

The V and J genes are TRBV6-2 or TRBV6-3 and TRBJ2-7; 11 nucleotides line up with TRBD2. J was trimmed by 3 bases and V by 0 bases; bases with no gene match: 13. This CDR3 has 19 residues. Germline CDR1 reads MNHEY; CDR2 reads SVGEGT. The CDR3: CASSYSTNGPGLAVYEQYF. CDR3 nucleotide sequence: TGTGCCAGCAGTTACTCCACGAATGGACCGGGACTAGCGGTCTACGAGCAGTACTTC.

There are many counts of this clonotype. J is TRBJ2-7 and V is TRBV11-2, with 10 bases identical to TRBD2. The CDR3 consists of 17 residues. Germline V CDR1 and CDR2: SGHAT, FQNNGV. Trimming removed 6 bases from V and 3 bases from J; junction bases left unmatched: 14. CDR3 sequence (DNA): TGTGCCAGCAGACGCACCCTCCTAGCGGGAGTCGGCTACGAGCAGTACTTC. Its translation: CASRRTLLAGVGYEQYF.

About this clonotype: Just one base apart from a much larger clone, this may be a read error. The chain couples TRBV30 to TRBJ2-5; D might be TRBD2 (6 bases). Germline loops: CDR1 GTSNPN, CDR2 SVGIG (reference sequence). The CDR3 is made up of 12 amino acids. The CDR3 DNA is TGTACCTGGAGTGGGGGAGGAGAGACCCAGTACTTC. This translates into CTWSGGGETQYF.

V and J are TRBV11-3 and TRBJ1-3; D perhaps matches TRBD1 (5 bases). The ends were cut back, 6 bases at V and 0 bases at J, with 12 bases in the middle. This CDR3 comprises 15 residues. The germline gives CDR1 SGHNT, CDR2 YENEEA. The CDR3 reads CASRRRGGSGNTIYF. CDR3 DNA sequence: TGTGCCAGCAGGAGGAGGGGAGGCTCTGGAAACACCATATATTTT. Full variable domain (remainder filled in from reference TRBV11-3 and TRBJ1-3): EAGVVQSPRYKIIEKKQPVAFWCNPISGHNTLYWYLQNLGQGPELLIRYENEEAVDDSQLPKDRFSAERLKGVDSTLKIQPAELGDSAVYLCASRRRGGSGNTIYFGEGSWLTVV.

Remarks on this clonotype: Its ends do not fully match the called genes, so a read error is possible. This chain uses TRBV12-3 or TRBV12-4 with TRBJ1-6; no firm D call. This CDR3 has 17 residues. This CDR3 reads CASSLSVGTVYNSHLHF. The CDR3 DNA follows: TGTGCCAGCAGTTTGAGTGTAGGCACAGTCTATAATTCACACCTCCACTTT.

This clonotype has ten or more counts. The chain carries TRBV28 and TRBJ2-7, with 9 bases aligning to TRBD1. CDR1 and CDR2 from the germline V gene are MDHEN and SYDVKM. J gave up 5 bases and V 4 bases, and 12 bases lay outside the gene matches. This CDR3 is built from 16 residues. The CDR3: CASSSFTGGHFHEQYF. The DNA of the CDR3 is TGTGCCAGCAGTTCATTTACAGGGGGCCACTTTCACGAGCAGTACTTC.

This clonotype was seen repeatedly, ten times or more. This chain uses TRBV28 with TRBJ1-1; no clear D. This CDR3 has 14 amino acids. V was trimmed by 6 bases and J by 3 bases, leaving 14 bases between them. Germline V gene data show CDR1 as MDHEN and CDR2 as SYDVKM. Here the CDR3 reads CASRDPGRYTEAFF. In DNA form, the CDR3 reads TGTGCCAGCAGGGACCCCGGCCGGTACACTGAAGCTTTCTTT.

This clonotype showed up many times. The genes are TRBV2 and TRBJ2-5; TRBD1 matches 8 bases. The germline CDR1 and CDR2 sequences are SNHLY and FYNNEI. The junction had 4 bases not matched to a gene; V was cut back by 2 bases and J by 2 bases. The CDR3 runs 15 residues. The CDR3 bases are TGTGCCAGCAGTGAACAGGACAGGGTTCAAGAGACCCAGTACTTC. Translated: CASSEQDRVQETQYF.

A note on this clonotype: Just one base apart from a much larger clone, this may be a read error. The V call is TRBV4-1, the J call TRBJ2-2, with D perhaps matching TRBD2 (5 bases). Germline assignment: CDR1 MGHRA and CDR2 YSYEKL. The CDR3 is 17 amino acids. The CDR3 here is CASSQRATGPNTGELLF. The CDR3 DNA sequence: TGCGCCAGCAGCCAAAGGGCGACTGGTCCGAACACCGGGGAGCTGTTGTTT.

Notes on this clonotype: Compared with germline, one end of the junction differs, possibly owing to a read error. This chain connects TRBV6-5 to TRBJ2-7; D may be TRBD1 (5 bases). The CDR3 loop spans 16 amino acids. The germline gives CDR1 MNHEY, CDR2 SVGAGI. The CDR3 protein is CASSYRGGAERYDQYF. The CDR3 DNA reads TGTGCCAGCAGTTACAGGGGCGGCGCTGAGCGCTACGATCAGTACTTC.

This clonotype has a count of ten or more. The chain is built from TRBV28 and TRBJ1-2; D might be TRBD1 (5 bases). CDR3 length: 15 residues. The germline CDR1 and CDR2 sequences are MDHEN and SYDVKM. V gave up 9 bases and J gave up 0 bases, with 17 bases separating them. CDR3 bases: TGTGCCAGTTCGTACGCAGGGACGGCTAACTATGGCTACACCTTC. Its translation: CASSYAGTANYGYTF.

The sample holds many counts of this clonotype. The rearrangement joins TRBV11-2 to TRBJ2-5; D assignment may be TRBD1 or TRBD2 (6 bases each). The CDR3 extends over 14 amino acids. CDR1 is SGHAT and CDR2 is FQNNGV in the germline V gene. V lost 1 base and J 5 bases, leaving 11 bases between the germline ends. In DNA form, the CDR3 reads TGTGCCAGCAGCTTAGTCGGGGGCGGGGAGACCCAGTACTTC. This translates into CASSLVGGGETQYF. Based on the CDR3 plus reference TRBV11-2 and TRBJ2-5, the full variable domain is EAGVAQSPRYKIIEKRQSVAFWCNPISGHATLYWYQQILGQGPKLLIQFQNNGVVDDSQLPKDRFSAERLKGVDSTLKIQPAKLEDSAVYLCASSLVGGGETQYFGPGTRLLVL.

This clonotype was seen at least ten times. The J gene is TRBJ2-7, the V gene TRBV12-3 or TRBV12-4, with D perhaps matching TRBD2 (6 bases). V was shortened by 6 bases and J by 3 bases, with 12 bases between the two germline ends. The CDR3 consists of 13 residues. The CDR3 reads CASRDGTFYEQYF. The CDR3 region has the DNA TGTGCCAGCAGGGACGGGACTTTCTACGAGCAGTACTTC.

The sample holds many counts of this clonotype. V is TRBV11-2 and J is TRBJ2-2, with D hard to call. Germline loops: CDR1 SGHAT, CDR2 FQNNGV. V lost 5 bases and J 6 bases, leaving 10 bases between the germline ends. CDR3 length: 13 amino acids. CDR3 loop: CASSPDRAGELFF. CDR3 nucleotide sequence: TGTGCCAGCAGCCCGGACCGGGCCGGGGAGCTGTTTTTT. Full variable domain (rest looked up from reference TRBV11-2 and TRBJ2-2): EAGVAQSPRYKIIEKRQSVAFWCNPISGHATLYWYQQILGQGPKLLIQFQNNGVVDDSQLPKDRFSAERLKGVDSTLKIQPAKLEDSAVYLCASSPDRAGELFFGEGSRLTVL.

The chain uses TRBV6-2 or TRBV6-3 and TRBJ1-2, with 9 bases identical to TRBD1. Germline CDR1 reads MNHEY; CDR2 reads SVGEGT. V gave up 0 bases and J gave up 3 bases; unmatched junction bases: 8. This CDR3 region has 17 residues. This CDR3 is CASSYSPTDRGHYGYTF. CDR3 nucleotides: TGTGCCAGCAGTTACTCGCCAACGGACAGGGGCCACTATGGCTACACCTTC.

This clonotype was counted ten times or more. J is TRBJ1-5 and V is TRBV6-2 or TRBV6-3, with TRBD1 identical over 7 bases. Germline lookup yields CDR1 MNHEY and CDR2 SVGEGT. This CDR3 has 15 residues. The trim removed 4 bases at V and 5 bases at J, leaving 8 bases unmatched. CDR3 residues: CASSSPRQGHQPQHF. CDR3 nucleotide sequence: TGTGCCAGCAGTTCACCACGACAGGGCCATCAGCCCCAGCATTTT.

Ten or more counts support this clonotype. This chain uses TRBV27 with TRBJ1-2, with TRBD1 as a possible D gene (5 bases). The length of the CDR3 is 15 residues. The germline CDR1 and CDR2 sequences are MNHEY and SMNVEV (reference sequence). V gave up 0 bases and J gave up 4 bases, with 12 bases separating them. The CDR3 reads CASSLSETAVYGYTF. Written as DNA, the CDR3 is TGTGCCAGCAGTTTATCGGAGACAGCCGTCTATGGCTACACCTTC.

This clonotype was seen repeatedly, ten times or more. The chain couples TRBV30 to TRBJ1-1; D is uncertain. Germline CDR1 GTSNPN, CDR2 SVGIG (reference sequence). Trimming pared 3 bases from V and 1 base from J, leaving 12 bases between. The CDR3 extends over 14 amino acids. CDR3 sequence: CAWRERLQNTEAFF. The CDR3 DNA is TGTGCCTGGAGGGAAAGACTTCAGAACACTGAAGCTTTCTTT.

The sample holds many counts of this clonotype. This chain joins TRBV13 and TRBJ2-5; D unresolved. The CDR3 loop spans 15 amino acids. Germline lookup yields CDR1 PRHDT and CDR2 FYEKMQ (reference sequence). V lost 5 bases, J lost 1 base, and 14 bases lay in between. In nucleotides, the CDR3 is TGTGCCAGCAGCCGTAGCCCCTCAGTCCAAGAGACCCAGTACTTC. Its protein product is CASSRSPSVQETQYF. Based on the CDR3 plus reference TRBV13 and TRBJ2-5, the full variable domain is AAGVIQSPRHLIKEKRETATLKCYPIPRHDTVYWYQQGPGQDPQFLISFYEKMQSDKGSIPDRFSAQQFSDYHSELNMSSLELGDSALYFCASSRSPSVQETQYFGPGTRLLVL.